The T cell receptor beta chain described here comes from a study of T-cell memory formation after mild COVID-19. The CDR3 has 15 residues. Germline CDR1 and CDR2: KGHSH and LQKENI. V trimming: 5 bases; J trimming: 5 bases; junction bases outside the gene matches: 10. Study-level results: Clones that contracted clustered mainly in CM and EM if CD4+ and in EMRA if CD8+.

TCRdb analysed the 5' RACE reads with MiXCR anew, one entry per CDR3 protein. The sample carries over 500,000 distinct CDR3 sequences, about 18% recorded once. On this clonotype itself: As yet, its antigen is unknown.

The sequencing sample was made of PBMCs or a T cell subset sorted from them (not recorded which). The J gene is TRBJ2-7, the V gene TRBV18; 9 bases agree with TRBD1. The receptor was derived from an adult woman who had mild COVID-19 (a few samples of this study predate the infection). Cell type and time point are not known. In DNA form, the CDR3 reads TGTGCCAGCTCAGAAACAGGGGGCTTGGGGCACGAGCAGTACTTC. Protein sequence: CASSETGGLGHEQYF.